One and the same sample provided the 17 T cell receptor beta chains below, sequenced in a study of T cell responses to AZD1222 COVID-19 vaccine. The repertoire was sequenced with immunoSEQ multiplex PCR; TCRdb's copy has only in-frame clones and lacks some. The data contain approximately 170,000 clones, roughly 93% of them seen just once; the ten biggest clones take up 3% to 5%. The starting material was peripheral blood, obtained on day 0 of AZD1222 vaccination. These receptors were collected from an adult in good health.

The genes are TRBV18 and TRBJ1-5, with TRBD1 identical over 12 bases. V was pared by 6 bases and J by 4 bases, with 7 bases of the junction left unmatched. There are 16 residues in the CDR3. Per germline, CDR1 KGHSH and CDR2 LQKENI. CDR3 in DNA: TGTGCCAGCTCTCCGGGACAGGGGGCATATAATCAGCCCCAGCATTTT. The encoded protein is CASSPGQGAYNQPQHF.

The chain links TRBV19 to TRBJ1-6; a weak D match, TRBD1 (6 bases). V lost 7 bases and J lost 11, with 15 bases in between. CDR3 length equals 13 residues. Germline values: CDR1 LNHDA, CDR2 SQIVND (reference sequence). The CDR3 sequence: CASTRDKGAPLHF. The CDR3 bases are TGTGCCAGTACCAGGGACAAGGGGGCACCCCTCCACTTT.

CDR3 protein: CASSQDSGFVYTYNEQFF. The CDR3 DNA reads TGCGCCAGCAGCCAAGACAGCGGATTCGTCTACACCTACAATGAGCAGTTCTTC. The rearrangement links TRBV4-1 to TRBJ2-1, with a weak D call TRBD2 (5 bases). The germline gives CDR1 MGHRA, CDR2 YSYEKL. CDR3 length: 18 residues. The ends were cut back, 0 bases at V and 2 bases at J, with 17 bases in the middle.

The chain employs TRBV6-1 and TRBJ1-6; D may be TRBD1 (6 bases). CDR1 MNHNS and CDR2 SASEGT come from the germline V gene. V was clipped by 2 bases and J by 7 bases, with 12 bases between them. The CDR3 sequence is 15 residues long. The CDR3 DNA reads TGTGCCAGCAGTGAAAAAGAGGGGGAGAATTCACCCCTCCACTTT. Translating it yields CASSEKEGENSPLHF.

The DNA of the CDR3 is TGTGCCAGCAGCTTGATCGATCGGATACCCACCTCTGGAAACACCATATATTTT. Its protein is CASSLIDRIPTSGNTIYF. This rearrangement joins TRBV5-4 to TRBJ1-3, with D unclear. The CDR3 contains 18 residues. Trimming removed 1 base from V and 0 bases from J, with 17 bases in between. CDR1 and CDR2 (germline): SGHNT, YYREEE (reference sequence). The full variable domain, rest sourced from reference TRBV5-4 and TRBJ1-3, is ETGVTQSPTHLIKTRGQQVTLRCSSQSGHNTVSWYQQALGQGPQFIFQYYREEENGRGNFPPRFSGLQFPNYSSELNVNALELDDSALYLCASSLIDRIPTSGNTIYFGEGSWLTVV.

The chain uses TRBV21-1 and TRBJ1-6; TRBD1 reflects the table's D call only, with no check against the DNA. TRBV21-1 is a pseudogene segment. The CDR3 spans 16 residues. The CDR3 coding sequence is TGTGCCAGCAGCAAAGAACGACAGCCTTATAATTCACCCCTCCACTTT. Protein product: CASSKERQPYNSPLHF.

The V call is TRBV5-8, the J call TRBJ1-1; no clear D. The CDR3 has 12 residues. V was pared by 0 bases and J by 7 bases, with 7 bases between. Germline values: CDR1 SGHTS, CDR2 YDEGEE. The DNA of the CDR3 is TGTGCCAGCAGCTTGGGGGAACTTGAAGCTTTCTTT. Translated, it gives CASSLGELEAFF.

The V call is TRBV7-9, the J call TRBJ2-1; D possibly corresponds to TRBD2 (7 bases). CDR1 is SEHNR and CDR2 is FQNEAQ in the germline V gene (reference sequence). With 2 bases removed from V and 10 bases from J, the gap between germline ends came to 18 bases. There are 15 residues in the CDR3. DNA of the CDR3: TGTGCCAGCAGCTTAAGTGGGGGGGCCTTTCCCGAGCAGTTCTTC. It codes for CASSLSGGAFPEQFF.

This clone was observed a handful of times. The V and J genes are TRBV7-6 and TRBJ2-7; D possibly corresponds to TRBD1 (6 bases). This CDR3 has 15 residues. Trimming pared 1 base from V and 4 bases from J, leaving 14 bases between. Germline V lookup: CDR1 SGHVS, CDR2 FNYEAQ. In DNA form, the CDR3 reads TGTGCCAGCAGCTTAGATTGGGGCAGGGGTTACGAGCAGTACTTC. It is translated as CASSLDWGRGYEQYF.

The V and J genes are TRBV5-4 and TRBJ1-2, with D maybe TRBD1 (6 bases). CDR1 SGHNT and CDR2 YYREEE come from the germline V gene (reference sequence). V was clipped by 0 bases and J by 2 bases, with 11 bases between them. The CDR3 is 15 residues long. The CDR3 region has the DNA TGTGCCAGCAGCTTGGTGGGACACCTAAACTATGGCTACACCTTC. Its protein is CASSLVGHLNYGYTF.

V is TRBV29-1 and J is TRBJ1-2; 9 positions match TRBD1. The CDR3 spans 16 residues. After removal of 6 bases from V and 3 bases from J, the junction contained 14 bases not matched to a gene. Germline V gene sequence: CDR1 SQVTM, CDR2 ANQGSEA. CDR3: CSVSPDRGPVDYGYTF. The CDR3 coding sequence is TGCAGCGTCTCCCCGGACAGGGGCCCAGTGGACTATGGCTACACCTTC.

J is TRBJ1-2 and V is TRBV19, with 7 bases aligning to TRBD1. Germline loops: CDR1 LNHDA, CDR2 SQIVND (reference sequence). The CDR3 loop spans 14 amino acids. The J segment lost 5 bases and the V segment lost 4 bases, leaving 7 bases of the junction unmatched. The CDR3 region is CASSTLRGDYGYTF. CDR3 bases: TGTGCCAGTAGTACTCTCAGGGGGGATTATGGCTACACCTTC.

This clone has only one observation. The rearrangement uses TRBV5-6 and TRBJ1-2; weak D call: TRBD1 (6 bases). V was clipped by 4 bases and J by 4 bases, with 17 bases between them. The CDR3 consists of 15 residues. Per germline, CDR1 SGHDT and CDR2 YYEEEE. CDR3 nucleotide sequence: TGTGCCAGCAGCATCGCAGGGGTTCGGGGCTATGGCTACACCTTC. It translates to CASSIAGVRGYGYTF. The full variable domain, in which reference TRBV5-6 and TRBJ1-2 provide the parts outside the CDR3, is DAGVTQSPTHLIKTRGQQVTLRCSPKSGHDTVSWYQQALGQGPQFIFQYYEEEERQRGNFPDRFSGHQFPNYSSELNVNALLLGDSALYLCASSIAGVRGYGYTFGSGTRLTVV.

Here the CDR3 reads CASSLAGAGAYGYTF. CDR3 nucleotide sequence: TGTGCCAGCAGCTTAGCCGGGGCAGGAGCCTATGGCTACACCTTC. The V gene is TRBV7-9, the J gene TRBJ1-2; tentative D call: TRBD1 (5 bases). The germline gives CDR1 SEHNR, CDR2 FQNEAQ (reference sequence). The CDR3 sequence is 15 residues long. V was cut by 0 bases and J by 4 bases, with 12 bases left in between.

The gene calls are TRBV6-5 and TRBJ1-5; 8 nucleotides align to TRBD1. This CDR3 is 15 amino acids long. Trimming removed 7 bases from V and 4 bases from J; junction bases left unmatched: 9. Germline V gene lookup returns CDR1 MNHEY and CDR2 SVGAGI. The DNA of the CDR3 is TGTGCCAGCAAACCCGGGACAGGCAAAAATCAGCCCCAGCATTTT. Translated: CASKPGTGKNQPQHF.

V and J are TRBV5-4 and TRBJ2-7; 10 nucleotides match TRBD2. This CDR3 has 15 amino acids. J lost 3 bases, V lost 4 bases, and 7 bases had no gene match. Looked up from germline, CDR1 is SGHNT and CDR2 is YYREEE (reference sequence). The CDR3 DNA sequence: TGTGCCAGCAGCACAGGACTAGCGGTTGGCTACGAGCAGTACTTC. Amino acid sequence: CASSTGLAVGYEQYF.

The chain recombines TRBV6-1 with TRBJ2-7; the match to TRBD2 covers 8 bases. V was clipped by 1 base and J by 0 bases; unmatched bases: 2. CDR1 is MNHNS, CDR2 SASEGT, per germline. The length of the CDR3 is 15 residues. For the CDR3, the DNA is TGTGCCAGCAGTGAAGGCACTAGCGGCTCCTACGAGCAGTACTTC. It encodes CASSEGTSGSYEQYF.